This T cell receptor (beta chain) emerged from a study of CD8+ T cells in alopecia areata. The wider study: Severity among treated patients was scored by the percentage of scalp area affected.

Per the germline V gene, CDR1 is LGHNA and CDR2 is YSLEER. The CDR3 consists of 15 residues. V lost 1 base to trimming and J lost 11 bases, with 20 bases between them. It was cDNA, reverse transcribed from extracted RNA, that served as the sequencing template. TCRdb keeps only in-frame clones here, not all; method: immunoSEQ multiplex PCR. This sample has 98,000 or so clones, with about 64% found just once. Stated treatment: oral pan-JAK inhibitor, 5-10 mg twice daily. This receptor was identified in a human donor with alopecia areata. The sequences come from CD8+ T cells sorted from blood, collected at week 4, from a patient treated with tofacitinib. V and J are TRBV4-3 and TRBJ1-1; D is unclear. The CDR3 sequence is CASSQGLRVASSAFF. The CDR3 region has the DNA TGCGCCAGCAGCCAAGGTCTGAGGGTTGCGTCTTCGGCTTTCTTT.